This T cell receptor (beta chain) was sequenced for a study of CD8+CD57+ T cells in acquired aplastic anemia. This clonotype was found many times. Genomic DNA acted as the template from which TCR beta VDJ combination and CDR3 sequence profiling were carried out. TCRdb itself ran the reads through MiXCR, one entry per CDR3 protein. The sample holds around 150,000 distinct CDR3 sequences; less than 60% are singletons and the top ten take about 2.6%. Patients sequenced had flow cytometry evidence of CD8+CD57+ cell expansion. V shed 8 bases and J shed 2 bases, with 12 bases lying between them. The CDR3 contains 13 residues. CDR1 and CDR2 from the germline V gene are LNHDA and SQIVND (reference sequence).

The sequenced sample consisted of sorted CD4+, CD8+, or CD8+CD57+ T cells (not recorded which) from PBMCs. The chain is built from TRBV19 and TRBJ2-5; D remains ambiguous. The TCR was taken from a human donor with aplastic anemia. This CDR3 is CASGSQIQETQYF. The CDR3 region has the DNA TGTGCCAGTGGCTCGCAGATACAAGAGACCCAGTACTTC.